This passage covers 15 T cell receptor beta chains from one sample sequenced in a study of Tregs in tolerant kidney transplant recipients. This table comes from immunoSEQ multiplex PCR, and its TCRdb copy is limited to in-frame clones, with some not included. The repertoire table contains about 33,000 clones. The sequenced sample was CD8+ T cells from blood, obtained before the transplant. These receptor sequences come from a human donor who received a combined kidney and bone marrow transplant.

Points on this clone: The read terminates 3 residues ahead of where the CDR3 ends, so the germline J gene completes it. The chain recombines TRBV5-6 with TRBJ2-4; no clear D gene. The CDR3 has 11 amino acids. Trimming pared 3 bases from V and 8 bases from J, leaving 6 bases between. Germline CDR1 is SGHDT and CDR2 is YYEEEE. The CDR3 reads CASSYLDIQYF. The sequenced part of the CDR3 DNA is TGTGCCAGCAGCTACCTAGACATT.

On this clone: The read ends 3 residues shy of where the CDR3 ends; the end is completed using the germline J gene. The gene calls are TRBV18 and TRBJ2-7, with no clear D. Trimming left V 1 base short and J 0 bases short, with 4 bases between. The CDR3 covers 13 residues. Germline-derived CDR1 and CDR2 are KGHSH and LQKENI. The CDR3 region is CASSPLSSYEQYF. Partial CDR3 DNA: TGTGCCAGCTCACCACTTAGCTCCTACGAG.

The CDR3 sequence: CASSPTGSSSYEQYF. The sequenced CDR3 bases are TGTGCCAGCAGCCCAACAGGGTCATCGTCCTACGAG. The chain recombines TRBV7-8 with TRBJ2-7; maybe TRBD1 (6 bases). The read halts 3 residues ahead of the CDR3 end, with the missing end drawn from the germline J gene. The germline V and J ends were trimmed by 5 bases and 1 base, with 15 bases remaining between them. Per germline, CDR1 SGHVS and CDR2 FQNEAQ. The CDR3 has 15 residues.

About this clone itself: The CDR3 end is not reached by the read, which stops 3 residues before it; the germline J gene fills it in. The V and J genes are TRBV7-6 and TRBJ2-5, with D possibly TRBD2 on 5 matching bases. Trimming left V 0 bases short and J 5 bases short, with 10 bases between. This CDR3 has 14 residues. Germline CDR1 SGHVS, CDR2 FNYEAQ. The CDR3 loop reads CASSLAGGQETQYF. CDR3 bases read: TGTGCCAGCAGCTTAGCGGGCGGGCAGGAGACC. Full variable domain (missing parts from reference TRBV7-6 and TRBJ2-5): GAGVSQSPRYKVTKRGQDVALRCDPISGHVSLYWYRQALGQGPEFLTYFNYEAQQDKSGLPNDRFSAERPEGSISTLTIQRTEQRDSAMYRCASSLAGGQETQYFGPGTRLLVL.

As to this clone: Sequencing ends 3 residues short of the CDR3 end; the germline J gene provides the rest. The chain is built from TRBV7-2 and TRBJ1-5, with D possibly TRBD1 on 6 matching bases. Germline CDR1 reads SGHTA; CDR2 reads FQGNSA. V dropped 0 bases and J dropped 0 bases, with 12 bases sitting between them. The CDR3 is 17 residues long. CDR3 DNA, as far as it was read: TGTGCCAGCAGCTTAGCCCGGACAGACCATAGCAATCAGCCC. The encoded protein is CASSLARTDHSNQP. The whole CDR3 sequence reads CASSLARTDHSNQPQHF.

This chain's CDR3 is CASSWSTGGGHNEQFF. The covered CDR3 bases are TGCGCCAGCAGCTGGAGCACGGGCGGGGGGCATAATGAG. The chain couples TRBV5-1 to TRBJ2-1, with 8 nucleotides matching TRBD2. Read coverage stops 3 residues before the CDR3 terminus; the germline J gene supplies the remainder. There are 16 residues in the CDR3. Germline V gene data show CDR1 as SGHRS and CDR2 as YFSETQ. The trim removed 3 bases at V and 7 bases at J, leaving 12 bases unmatched.

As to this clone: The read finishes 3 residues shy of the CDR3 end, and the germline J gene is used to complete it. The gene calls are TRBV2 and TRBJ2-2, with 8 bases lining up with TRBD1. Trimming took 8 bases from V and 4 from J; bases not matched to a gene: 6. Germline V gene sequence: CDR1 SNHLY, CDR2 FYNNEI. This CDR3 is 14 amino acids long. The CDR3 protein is CASADRGSTGELFF. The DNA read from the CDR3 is TGTGCCAGCGCCGACAGGGGAAGCACCGGGGAG.

The DNA read from the CDR3 is TGTGCCAGTAGTATAGGATTCAGGTTCAACGAG. It is translated as CASSIGFRFNE. The entire CDR3 sequence reads CASSIGFRFNEQYF. The V and J genes are TRBV19 and TRBJ2-7, with D uncertain. With the read ending 3 residues before the CDR3 end, the germline J gene is used to fill in that end. Per the germline V gene, CDR1 is LNHDA and CDR2 is SQIVND (reference sequence). V lost 1 base and J 5 bases, leaving 12 bases between the germline ends. The CDR3 loop spans 14 amino acids.

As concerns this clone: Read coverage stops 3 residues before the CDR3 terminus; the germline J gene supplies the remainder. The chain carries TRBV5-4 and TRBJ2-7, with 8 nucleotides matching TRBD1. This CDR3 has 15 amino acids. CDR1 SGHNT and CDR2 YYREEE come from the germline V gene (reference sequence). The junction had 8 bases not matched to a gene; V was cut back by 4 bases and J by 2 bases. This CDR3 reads CASSGQGGPPYEQYF. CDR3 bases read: TGTGCCAGCAGCGGACAGGGAGGTCCCCCCTACGAG.

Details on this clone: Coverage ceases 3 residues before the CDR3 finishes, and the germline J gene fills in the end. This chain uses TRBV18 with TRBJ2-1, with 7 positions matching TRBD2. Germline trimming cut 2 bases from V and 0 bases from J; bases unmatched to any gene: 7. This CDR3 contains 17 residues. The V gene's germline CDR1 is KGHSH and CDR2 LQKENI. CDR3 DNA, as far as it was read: TGTGCCAGCTCACCAGAGGCGGGGGAGAGCTCCTACAATGAG. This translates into CASSPEAGESSYNE. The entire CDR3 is CASSPEAGESSYNEQFF.

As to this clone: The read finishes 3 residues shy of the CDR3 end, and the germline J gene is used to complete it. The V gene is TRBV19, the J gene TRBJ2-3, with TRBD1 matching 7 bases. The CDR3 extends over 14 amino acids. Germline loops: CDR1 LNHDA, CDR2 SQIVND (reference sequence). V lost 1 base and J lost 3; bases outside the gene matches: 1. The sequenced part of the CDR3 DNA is TGTGCCAGTAGTATAGCACAGGGGACAGATACG. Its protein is CASSIAQGTDT. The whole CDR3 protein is CASSIAQGTDTQYF. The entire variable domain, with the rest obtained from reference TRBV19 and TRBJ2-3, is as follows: DGGITQSPKYLFRKEGQNVTLSCEQNLNHDAMYWYRQDPGQGLRLIYYSQIVNDFQKGDIAEGYSVSREKKESFPLTVTSAQKNPTAFYLCASSIAQGTDTQYFGPGTRLTVL.

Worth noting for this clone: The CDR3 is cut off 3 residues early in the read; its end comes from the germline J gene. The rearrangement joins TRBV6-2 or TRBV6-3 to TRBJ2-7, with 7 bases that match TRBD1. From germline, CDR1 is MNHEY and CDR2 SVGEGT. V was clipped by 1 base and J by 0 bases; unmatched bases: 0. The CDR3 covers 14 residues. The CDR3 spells CASSYWTGSYEQYF. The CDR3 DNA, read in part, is TGTGCCAGCAGTTACTGGACAGGCTCCTACGAG.

CDR3: CASLSGETNEKLFF. The DNA read from the CDR3 is TGTGCCAGCCTCTCAGGGGAAACTAATGAAAAA. J is TRBJ1-4 and V is TRBV19; a weak D match, TRBD1 (6 bases). The read is 3 residues too short to cover the CDR3 end, so that end is filled in from the germline J gene. Germline CDR1 and CDR2: LNHDA and SQIVND (reference sequence). CDR3 size: 14 residues. V was clipped by 9 bases and J by 1 base, with 12 bases between them.

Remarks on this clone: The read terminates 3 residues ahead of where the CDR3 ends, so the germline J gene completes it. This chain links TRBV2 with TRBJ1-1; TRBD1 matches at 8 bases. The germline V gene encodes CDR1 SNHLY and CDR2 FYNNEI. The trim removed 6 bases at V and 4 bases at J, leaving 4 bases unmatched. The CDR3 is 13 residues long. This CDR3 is CASRPGQGTEAFF. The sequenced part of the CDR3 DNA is TGTGCCAGCAGGCCAGGACAGGGCACTGAA. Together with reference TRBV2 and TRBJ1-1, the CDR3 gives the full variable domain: EPEVTQTPSHQVTQMGQEVILRCVPISNHLYFYWYRQILGQKVEFLVSFYNNEISEKSEIFDDQFSVERPDGSNFTLKIRSTKLEDSAMYFCASRPGQGTEAFFGQGTRLTVV.

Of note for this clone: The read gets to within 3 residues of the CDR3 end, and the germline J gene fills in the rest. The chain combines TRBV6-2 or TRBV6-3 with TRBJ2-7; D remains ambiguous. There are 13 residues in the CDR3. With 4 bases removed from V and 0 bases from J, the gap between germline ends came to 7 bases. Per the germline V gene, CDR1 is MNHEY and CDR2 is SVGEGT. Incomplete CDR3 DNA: TGTGCCAGCAGTTCTTACAGCTCCTACGAG. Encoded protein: CASSSYSSYE. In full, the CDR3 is CASSSYSSYEQYF.